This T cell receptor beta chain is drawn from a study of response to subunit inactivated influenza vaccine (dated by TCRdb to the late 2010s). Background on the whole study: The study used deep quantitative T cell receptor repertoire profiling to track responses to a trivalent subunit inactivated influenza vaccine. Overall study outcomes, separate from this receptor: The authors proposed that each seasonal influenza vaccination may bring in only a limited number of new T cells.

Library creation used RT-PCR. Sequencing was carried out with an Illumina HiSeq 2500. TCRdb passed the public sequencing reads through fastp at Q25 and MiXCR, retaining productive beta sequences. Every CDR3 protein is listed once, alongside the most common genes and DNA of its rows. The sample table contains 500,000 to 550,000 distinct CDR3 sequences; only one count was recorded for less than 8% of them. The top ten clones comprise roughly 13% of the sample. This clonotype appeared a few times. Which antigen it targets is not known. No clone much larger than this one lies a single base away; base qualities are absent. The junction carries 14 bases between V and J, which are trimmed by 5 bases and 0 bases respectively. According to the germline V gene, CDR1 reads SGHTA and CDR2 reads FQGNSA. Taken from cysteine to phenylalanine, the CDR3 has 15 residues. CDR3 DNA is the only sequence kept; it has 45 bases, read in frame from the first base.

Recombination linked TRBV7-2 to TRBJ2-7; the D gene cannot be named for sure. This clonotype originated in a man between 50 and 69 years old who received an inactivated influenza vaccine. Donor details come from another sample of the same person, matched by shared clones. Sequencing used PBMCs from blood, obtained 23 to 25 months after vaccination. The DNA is TGTGCCAGCAGCCAGACGGACGGAATCTCCTACGAGCAGTACTTC. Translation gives CASSQTDGISYEQYF. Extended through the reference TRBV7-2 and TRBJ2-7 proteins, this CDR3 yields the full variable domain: GAGVSQSPSNKVTEKGKDVELRCDPISGHTALYWYRQSLGQGLEFLIYFQGNSAPDKSGLPSDRFSAERTGGSVSTLTIQRTQQEDSAVYLCASSQTDGISYEQYFGPGTRLTVT.